A selection of T cell receptor beta chains follows, all from one sample in a study of beta chain features in type 1 diabetes. TCRdb's table, derived via immunoSEQ multiplex PCR, lists solely in-frame clones and lacks some. The table records about 450,000 clones, 11% of them present only once. The sample comprised naive CD4+ T cells from blood. The receptors were sampled from a woman between 18 and 29 years old in good health. The CDR3 runs from the conserved cysteine through the conserved F or W. A D gene is named only where the DNA matches it firmly. Size is stated for part of the rows, as once, few or many counts, or as a class when the clone is expanded.

d_call j_call v_call clone_size cdr3_length cdr3_nt cdr3_aa
NA TRBJ2-5 TRBV15 NA 15 TGTGCCACCAGCAGAGATACCCTGAGACAAGAGACCCAGTACTTC CATSRDTLRQETQYF
NA TRBJ2-1 TRBV9 NA 15 TGTGCCAGCAGCGTAGGGCTAGCCGGGGCGAATGAGCAGTTCTTC CASSVGLAGANEQFF
NA TRBJ2-1 TRBV10-3 NA 13 TGTGCCATCAGTGAGTCATTAGACAATGAGCAGTTCTTC CAISESLDNEQFF
NA TRBJ1-4 TRBV7-2 NA 16 TGTGCCAGCAGCCAAGACAGCCGAGGGTACGGTGAAAAACTGTTTTTT CASSQDSRGYGEKLFF
NA TRBJ1-2 TRBV18 NA 13 TGTGCCAGCTCACCCCAGGGTCACTATGGCTACACCTTC CASSPQGHYGYTF
NA TRBJ2-2 TRBV4-2 few 18 TGTGCCAGCAGCCAAGAATCCCATTGGGGTGCGAACACCGGGGAGCTGTTTTTT CASSQESHWGANTGELFF
NA TRBJ2-1 TRBV7-3 few 16 TGTGCCAGCAGCTTAGGCGCGGGAAGTTTGGGCAATGAGCAGTTCTTC CASSLGAGSLGNEQFF
TRBD1 TRBJ2-3 TRBV18 few 14 TGTGCCAGCTCACCAACAGGGGCCACAGATACGCAGTATTTT CASSPTGATDTQYF
NA TRBJ2-3 TRBV18 few 15 TGTGCCAGCTCACCCGATGCCCTCAGCACAGATACGCAGTATTTT CASSPDALSTDTQYF
NA TRBJ1-4 TRBV2 NA 12 TGTGCCAGCAGTGCCATACATGAAAAACTGTTTTTT CASSAIHEKLFF
NA TRBJ1-2 TRBV28 few 14 TGTGCCAGCAGTTTGACCGGGATTAACTATGGCTACACCTTC CASSLTGINYGYTF
TRBD2 TRBJ2-3 TRBV9 NA 14 TGTGCCAGCAGCGTTAGCGGGAACACAGATACGCAGTATTTT CASSVSGNTDTQYF
NA TRBJ2-6 TRBV4-3 NA 14 TGCGCCAGCAGCCAAAATGATGGGGCCAACGTCCTGACTTTC CASSQNDGANVLTF
NA TRBJ2-1 TRBV29-1 NA 12 TGCAGCGTTGAAGATGCCGTTAATGAGCAGTTCTTC CSVEDAVNEQFF
NA TRBJ1-2 TRBV29-1 NA 13 TGCAGCATGAGGACAGCCAGTGACTATGGCTACACCTTC CSMRTASDYGYTF
NA TRBJ2-7 TRBV30 many 13 TGTGCCTGGAGTGTGGTGGGGCCCTACGAGCAGTACTTC CAWSVVGPYEQYF
TRBD1 TRBJ1-6 TRBV25-1 few 16 TGTGCCAGCAGTGAATACCTTCGGGACAGGGAACACACCCTCCACTTT CASSEYLRDREHTLHF
TRBD1 TRBJ2-7 TRBV13 few 18 TGTGCCAGCAGCTTAGGCTACTACAGGGGGCTTAACTGGTACGAGCAGTACTTC CASSLGYYRGLNWYEQYF
NA TRBJ2-2 TRBV5-1 few 15 TGCGCCAGCGCACACTCGTTGGGCCTCACCGGGGAGCTGTTTTTT CASAHSLGLTGELFF
NA TRBJ2-4 TRBV4-3 NA 15 TGCGCCAGCAGCCAAGTTGGGGGCGCCAAAAACATTCAGTACTTC CASSQVGGAKNIQYF
NA TRBJ2-3 TRBV4-1 NA 15 TGCGCCAGCAGCCAAGTCGGGACTAGCACAGATACGCAGTATTTT CASSQVGTSTDTQYF
TRBD1 TRBJ1-6 TRBV25-1 NA 15 TGTGCCAGCAGTGACCCGACAGGGGCAGGTTCACCCCTCCACTTT CASSDPTGAGSPLHF
NA TRBJ2-5 TRBV7-6 NA 14 TGTGCCAGCAGCCCATACTCTGTGCAAGAGACCCAGTACTTC CASSPYSVQETQYF
TRBD1 TRBJ2-5 TRBV7-2 few 15 TGTGCCAGCAGCTTAGTTCCCGACAGGGACGAGACCCAGTACTTC CASSLVPDRDETQYF
NA TRBJ2-7 TRBV30 many 13 TGTGCCGGGAGGCCGCTCAGCTCCTACGAGCAGTACTTC CAGRPLSSYEQYF
TRBD1 TRBJ2-2 TRBV23-1 few 18 TGCGCCAGCAATCCCCAGACAGGGGAGAATCTCCCCCCCGGGGAGCTGTTTTTT CASNPQTGENLPPGELFF
TRBD2 TRBJ2-1 TRBV7-2 few 15 TGTGCCAGCAGACAACTAGCGGGAGTATCCAATGAGCAGTTCTTC CASRQLAGVSNEQFF
TRBD2 TRBJ2-3 TRBV7-6 few 15 TGTGCCAGCAGCCCGCGGGGGACTAGCACAGATACGCAGTATTTT CASSPRGTSTDTQYF
TRBD1 TRBJ2-2 TRBV7-7 NA 15 TGTGCCAGCAGCTCTAGGACAGGGCTCGACGGGGAGCTGTTTTTT CASSSRTGLDGELFF
NA TRBJ2-3 TRBV18 NA 15 TGTGCCAGCTCACCACCGGGGATCTTCACAGATACGCAGTATTTT CASSPPGIFTDTQYF
NA TRBJ2-1 TRBV14 NA 15 TGTGCCAGCAGCCGACTGGGGGTCCTTTACAATGAGCAGTTCTTC CASSRLGVLYNEQFF
NA TRBJ2-1 TRBV21-1 few 16 TGTGCCAGCAGCAAAGAAACAGGGGTTAGGTACAATGAGCAGTTCTTC CASSKETGVRYNEQFF
NA TRBJ1-4 TRBV4-3 NA 14 TGCGCCAGCAAGAGGGGACAAGGATCCGAAAAACTGTTTTTT CASKRGQGSEKLFF
NA TRBJ1-3 TRBV29-1 NA 13 TGCAGCGTTGGGGGGACTGTTGGAAACACCATATATTTT CSVGGTVGNTIYF
NA TRBJ2-3 TRBV7-3 few 13 TGTGCCAGCAGCTCCGGACAGCTAGATACGCAGTATTTT CASSSGQLDTQYF
TRBD2 TRBJ2-3 TRBV7-9 few 18 TGTGCCAGCAGCTTCCAGGGGACTAGCGGATCCTTCCCAGATACGCAGTATTTT CASSFQGTSGSFPDTQYF
NA TRBJ2-1 TRBV4-3 NA 16 TGCGCCAGCAGCCAGCGCGACCCGCCCCGAGGCAATGAGCAGTTCTTC CASSQRDPPRGNEQFF
NA TRBJ1-5 TRBV15 few 16 TGTGCCACCAGCAGAGATCCAACAGGTATAAATCAGCCCCAGCATTTT CATSRDPTGINQPQHF
NA TRBJ1-2 TRBV5-1 few 12 TGCGCCAGCAGCTTGGACAGCTATGGCTACACCTTC CASSLDSYGYTF
NA TRBJ2-3 TRBV29-1 few 14 TGCAGCGTTTTAAGTGGCGGCCCCACAGATACGCAGTATTTT CSVLSGGPTDTQYF
TRBD1 TRBJ2-2 TRBV4-1 once 15 TGCGCCAGCAGTCAGCCTGGGACAGCGACCGGGGAGCTGTTTTTT CASSQPGTATGELFF
NA TRBJ2-3 TRBV27 few 14 TGTGCCAGCAGTTTATTCCAGGGTCCAGATACGCAGTATTTT CASSLFQGPDTQYF
NA TRBJ2-3 TRBV7-3 few 15 TGTGCCAGCAGCTTAGTTGCAGCAAGCACAGATACGCAGTATTTT CASSLVAASTDTQYF
NA TRBJ2-3 TRBV7-2 NA 14 TGTGCCAGCAGCAGAGGCGGGCCCCAAGATACGCAGTATTTT CASSRGGPQDTQYF
NA TRBJ2-5 TRBV4-3 few 14 TGCGCCAGCAGCCAAGATGACCTCTCAGGACCCCAGTACTTC CASSQDDLSGPQYF
NA TRBJ2-2 TRBV7-8 NA 15 TGTGCCAGCAGCTTACTGCTGACGTTCAACGGGGAGCTGTTTTTT CASSLLLTFNGELFF
NA TRBJ2-5 TRBV9 few 15 TGTGCCAGCAGCGTAAGGCCCCAGGGGAGGGAGACCCAGTACTTC CASSVRPQGRETQYF
NA TRBJ2-3 TRBV14 few 16 TGTGCCAGCAGCCAGGGCCCTACCGCCCGCTTTGATACGCAGTATTTT CASSQGPTARFDTQYF
NA TRBJ1-2 TRBV28 NA 15 TGTGCCAGCAGTCTTACGGACGTTATTAACTATGGCTACACCTTC CASSLTDVINYGYTF
NA TRBJ1-1 TRBV6-5 few 15 TGTGCCAGCAGTACCAGGCGAGGGATGAACACTGAAGCTTTCTTT CASSTRRGMNTEAFF
NA TRBJ1-4 TRBV6-5 NA 13 TGTGCCAGCAGTTACGCGGTCCGCGAAAAACTGTTTTTT CASSYAVREKLFF
NA TRBJ2-3 TRBV7-9 few 14 TGTGCCAGCAGCACGGGCAGGGGAGGAGATACGCAGTATTTT CASSTGRGGDTQYF
NA TRBJ2-5 TRBV18 few 13 TGTGCCAGCTCAAACCAGGGAGGAGAGACCCAGTACTTC CASSNQGGETQYF
NA TRBJ1-2 TRBV20-1 few 11 TGCAGTGCTAGACAGGGGCCTGGCTACACCTTC CSARQGPGYTF
TRBD1 TRBJ2-3 TRBV30 NA 14 TGTGCCTGGAGCCGGGACAGGGGGACAGATACGCAGTATTTT CAWSRDRGTDTQYF